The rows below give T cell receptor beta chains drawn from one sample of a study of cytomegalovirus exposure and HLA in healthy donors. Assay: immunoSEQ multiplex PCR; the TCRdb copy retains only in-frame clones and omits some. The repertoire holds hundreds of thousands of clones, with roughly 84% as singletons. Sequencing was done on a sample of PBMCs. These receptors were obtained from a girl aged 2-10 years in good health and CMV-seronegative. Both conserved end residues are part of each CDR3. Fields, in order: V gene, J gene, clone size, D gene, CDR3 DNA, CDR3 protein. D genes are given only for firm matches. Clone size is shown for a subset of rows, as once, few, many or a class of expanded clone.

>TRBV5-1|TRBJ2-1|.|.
TGCGCCAGCAGCCCATCTCAGGGGTATGAGCAGTTCTTC
CASSPSQGYEQFF
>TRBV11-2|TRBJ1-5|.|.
TGTGCCAGCAGCTTCGATCAGGATCAGCCCCAGCATTTT
CASSFDQDQPQHF
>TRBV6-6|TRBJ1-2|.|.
TGTGCCAGCAGTTACCCCAAGGGGTTATATGGCTACACCTTC
CASSYPKGLYGYTF
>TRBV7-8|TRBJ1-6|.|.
TGTGCCAGCAGCTTAGGGCGGACAGTCCTTAATAATTCACCCCTCCACTTT
CASSLGRTVLNNSPLHF
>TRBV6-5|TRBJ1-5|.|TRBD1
TGTGCCAGCAGCCCAGGGACAGGCAATCAGCCCCAGCATTTT
CASSPGTGNQPQHF
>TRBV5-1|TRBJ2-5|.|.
TGCGCCAGCAGGGCCAGGGTCTTGGAGACCCAGTACTTC
CASRARVLETQYF
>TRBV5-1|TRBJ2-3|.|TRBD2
TGCGCCAGCAGCTTGGTTCTAGCGGGAGTAACGCAGTATTTT
CASSLVLAGVTQYF
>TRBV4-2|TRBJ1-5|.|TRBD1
TGTGCCAGCAGCCAAGAGCAGAGGACAGGGCATCAGCCCCAGCATTTT
CASSQEQRTGHQPQHF
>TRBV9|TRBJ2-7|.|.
TGTGCCAGCAGCGTAGGGGGGAGGAAGCGGGAGATAGGGGGCAGCTCCTACGAGCAGTACTTC
CASSVGGRKREIGGSSYEQYF
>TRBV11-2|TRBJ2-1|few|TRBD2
TGTGCCAGCAGCTTAAGACTAGCGGAAACCTACAATGAGCAGTTCTTC
CASSLRLAETYNEQFF
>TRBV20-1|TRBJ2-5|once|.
TGCAGTGCTAGTCAGGGTGAGACCCAGTACTTC
CSASQGETQYF
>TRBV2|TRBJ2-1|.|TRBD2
TGTGCCAGCACTGGGAGCGGGGGGGCCTCTAAGCAGTTCTTC
CASTGSGGASKQFF
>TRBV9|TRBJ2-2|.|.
TGTGCCAGCAGCGGCTACCGCGGGATCAACACCGGGGAGCTGTTTTTT
CASSGYRGINTGELFF
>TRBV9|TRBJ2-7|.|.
TGTGCCAGCAGCGTAGAAGCAGGACTGAGCGAGCAGTACTTC
CASSVEAGLSEQYF
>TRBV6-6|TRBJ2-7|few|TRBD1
TGTGCCAGCAGGACAGGGTACGAGCAGTACTTC
CASRTGYEQYF
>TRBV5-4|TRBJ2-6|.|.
TGTGCCAGCAGCCTCGTGGGGGCCAGTCTACCTGGGGCCAACGTCCTGACTTTC
CASSLVGASLPGANVLTF
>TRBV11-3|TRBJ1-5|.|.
TGTGCCAGCAGCTTAGCGAGGGTGGGGTCGCATCAGCCCCAGCATTTT
CASSLARVGSHQPQHF
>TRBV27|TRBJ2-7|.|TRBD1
TGTGCCAGCAGTTTAGGAACAGGGGCCATACCCTACGAGCAGTACTTC
CASSLGTGAIPYEQYF
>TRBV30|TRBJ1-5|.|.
TGTGCCTGGGGTGAGGGGACAAGCAATCAGCCCCAGCATTTT
CAWGEGTSNQPQHF
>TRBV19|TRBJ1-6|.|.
TGTGCCAGTACCAGCCCAAAAGGGGACTATAATTCACCCCTCCACTTT
CASTSPKGDYNSPLHF